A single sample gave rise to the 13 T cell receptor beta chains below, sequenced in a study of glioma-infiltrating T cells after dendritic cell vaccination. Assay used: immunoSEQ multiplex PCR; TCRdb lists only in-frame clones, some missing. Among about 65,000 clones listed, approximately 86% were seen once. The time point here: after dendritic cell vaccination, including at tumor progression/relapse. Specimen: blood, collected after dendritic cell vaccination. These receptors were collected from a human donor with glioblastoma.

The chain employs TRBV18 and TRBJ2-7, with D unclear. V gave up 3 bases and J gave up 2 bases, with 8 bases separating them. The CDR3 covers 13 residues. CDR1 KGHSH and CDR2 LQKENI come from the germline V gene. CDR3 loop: CASSPQAAYEQYF. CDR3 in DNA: TGTGCCAGCTCACCTCAGGCCGCCTACGAGCAGTACTTC. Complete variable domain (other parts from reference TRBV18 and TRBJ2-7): NAGVMQNPRHLVRRRGQEARLRCSPMKGHSHVYWYRQLPEEGLKFMVYLQKENIIDESGMPKERFSAEFPKEGPSILRIQQVVRGDSAAYFCASSPQAAYEQYFGPGTRLTVT.

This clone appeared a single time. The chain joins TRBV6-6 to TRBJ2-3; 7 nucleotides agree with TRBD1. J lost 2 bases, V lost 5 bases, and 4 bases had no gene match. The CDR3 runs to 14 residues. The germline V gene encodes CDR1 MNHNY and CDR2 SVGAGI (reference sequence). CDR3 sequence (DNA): TGTGCCAGCAGTACAGGGGACCTCACAGATACGCAGTATTTT. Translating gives CASSTGDLTDTQYF.

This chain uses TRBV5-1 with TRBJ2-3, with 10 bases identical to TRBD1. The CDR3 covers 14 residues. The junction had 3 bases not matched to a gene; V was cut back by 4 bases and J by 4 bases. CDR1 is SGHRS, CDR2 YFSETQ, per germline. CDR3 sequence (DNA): TGCGCCAGCAGCCGGGGGACAGGGGCAGATACGCAGTATTTT. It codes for CASSRGTGADTQYF.

The CDR3 nucleotides are TGCGCCAGCAGCCAAGATCCATACAATGAGCAGTTCTTC. It translates to CASSQDPYNEQFF. The chain recombines TRBV4-3 with TRBJ2-1; D not certain. The V gene lost 0 bases and the J gene lost 4 bases, with 4 bases spanning the gap. Germline CDR1 and CDR2: LGHNA and YSLEER. CDR3 size: 13 residues.

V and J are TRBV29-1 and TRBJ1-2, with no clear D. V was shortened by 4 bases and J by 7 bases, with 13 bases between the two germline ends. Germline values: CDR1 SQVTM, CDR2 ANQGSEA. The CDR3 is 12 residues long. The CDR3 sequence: CSVGSTPLGYTF. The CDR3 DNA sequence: TGCAGCGTTGGGAGTACACCCCTTGGCTACACCTTC. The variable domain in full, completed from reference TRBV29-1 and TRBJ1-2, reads SAVISQKPSRDICQRGTSLTIQCQVDSQVTMMFWYRQQPGQSLTLIATANQGSEATYESGFVIDKFPISRPNLTFSTLTVSNMSPEDSSIYLCSVGSTPLGYTFGSGTRLTVV.

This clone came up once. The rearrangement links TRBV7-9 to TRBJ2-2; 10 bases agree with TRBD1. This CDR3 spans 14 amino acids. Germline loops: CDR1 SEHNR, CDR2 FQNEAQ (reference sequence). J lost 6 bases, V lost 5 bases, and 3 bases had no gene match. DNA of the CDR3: TGTGCCAGCAGCGGTGGGACAGGGGCCGGGGAGCTGTTTTTT. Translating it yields CASSGGTGAGELFF.

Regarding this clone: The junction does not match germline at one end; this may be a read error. The CDR3: CASSAGGGRDRDYGYPF. DNA of the CDR3: TGCGCCAGCAGCGCAGGGGGAGGTCGGGATCGAGACTATGGCTACCCCTTC. The genes are TRBV4-1 and TRBJ1-2, with TRBD1 matching over 7 bases. Germline V gene data show CDR1 as MGHRA and CDR2 as YSYEKL. There are 17 residues in the CDR3.

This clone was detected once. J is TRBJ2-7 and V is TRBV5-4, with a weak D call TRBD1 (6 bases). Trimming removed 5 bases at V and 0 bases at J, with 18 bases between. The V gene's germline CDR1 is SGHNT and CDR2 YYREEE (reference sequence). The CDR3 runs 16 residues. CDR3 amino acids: CASSLDRQRGSYEQYF. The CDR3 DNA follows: TGTGCCAGCAGTCTGGACAGACAAAGAGGCTCCTACGAGCAGTACTTC.

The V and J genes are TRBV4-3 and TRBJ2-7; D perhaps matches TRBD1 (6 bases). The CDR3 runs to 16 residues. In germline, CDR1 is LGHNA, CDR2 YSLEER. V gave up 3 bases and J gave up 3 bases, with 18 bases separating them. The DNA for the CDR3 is TGCGCCAGCAGCCAGGGGGCCCGGGACGTAGGCTACGAGCAGTACTTC. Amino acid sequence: CASSQGARDVGYEQYF.

The CDR3 region has the DNA TGTGCCAGCAGTGAATCCCACCGGGATGAGCAGTTCTTC. Protein: CASSESHRDEQFF. The chain uses TRBV25-1 and TRBJ2-1; D remains unclear. V lost 1 base, J lost 8 bases, and 9 bases lay in between. This CDR3 has 13 amino acids. Germline V gene lookup returns CDR1 MGHDK and CDR2 SYGVNS.

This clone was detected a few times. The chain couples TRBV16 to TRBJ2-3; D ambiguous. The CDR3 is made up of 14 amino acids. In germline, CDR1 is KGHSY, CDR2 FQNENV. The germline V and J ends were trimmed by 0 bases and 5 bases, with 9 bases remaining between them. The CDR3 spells CASSQSTDQDTQYF. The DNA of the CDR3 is TGTGCCAGCAGCCAATCGACTGACCAAGATACGCAGTATTTT.

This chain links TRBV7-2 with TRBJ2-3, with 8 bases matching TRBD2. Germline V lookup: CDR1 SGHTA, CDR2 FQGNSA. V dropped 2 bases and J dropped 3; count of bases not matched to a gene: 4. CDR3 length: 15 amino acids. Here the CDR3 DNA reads TGTGCCAGCAGCTTAAGTAGCGGGGTAACAGATACGCAGTATTTT. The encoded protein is CASSLSSGVTDTQYF.

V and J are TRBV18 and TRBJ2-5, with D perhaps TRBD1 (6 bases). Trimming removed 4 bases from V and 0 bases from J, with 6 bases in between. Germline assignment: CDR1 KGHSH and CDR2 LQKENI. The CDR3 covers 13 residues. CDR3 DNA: TGTGCCAGCTCACGACAGGACCAAGAGACCCAGTACTTC. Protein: CASSRQDQETQYF.